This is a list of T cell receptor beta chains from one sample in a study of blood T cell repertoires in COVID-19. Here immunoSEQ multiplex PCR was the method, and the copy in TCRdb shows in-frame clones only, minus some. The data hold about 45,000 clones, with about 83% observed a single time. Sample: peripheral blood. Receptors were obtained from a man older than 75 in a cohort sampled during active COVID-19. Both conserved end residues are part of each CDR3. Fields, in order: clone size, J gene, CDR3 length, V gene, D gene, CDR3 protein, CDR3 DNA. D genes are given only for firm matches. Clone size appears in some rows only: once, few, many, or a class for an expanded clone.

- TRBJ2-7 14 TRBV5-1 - CASSSTGTTHEQYF TGCGCCAGCAGCTCTACCGGGACAACCCACGAGCAGTACTTC
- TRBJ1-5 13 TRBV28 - CASRWGGNQPQHF TGTGCCAGCCGTTGGGGGGGCAATCAGCCCCAGCATTTT
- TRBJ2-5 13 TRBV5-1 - CASSPGAAETQYF TGCGCCAGCAGCCCAGGGGCTGCGGAGACCCAGTACTTC
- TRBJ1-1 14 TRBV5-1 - CASRAAGGVTEAFF TGCGCCAGCAGAGCGGCAGGAGGGGTCACTGAAGCTTTCTTT
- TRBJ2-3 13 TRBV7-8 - CASSRTSYDTQYF TGTGCCAGCAGCCGTACTAGCTACGATACGCAGTATTTT
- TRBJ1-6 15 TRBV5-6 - CASSLGLSYNSPLHF TGTGCCAGCAGCTTGGGTCTGTCCTATAATTCACCCCTCCACTTT
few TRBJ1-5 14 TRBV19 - CASRDGTHNQPQHF TGTGCCAGTCGAGACGGGACACACAATCAGCCCCAGCATTTT
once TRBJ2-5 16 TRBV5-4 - CASSLGGRQYQETQYF TGTGCCAGCAGCTTGGGGGGGAGGCAGTACCAAGAGACCCAGTACTTC
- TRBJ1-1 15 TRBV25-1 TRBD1 CASSGRDSQATEAFF TGTGCCAGCAGTGGAAGGGACAGTCAGGCCACTGAAGCTTTCTTT
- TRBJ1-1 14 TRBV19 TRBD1 CASNSGQVYTEAFF TGTGCCAGTAACTCCGGACAGGTCTACACTGAAGCTTTCTTT
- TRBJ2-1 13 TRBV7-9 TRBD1 CASSTWTGDEQFF TGTGCCAGCAGCACCTGGACAGGGGATGAGCAGTTCTTC
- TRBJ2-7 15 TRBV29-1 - CSVEGGRITSYEQYF TGCAGCGTTGAAGGTGGCAGAATAACATCCTACGAGCAGTACTTC
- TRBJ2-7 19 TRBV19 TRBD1 CASSIDGRDRGNSPNEQYF TGTGCCAGTAGTATAGATGGTCGGGACAGAGGAAACAGCCCCAACGAGCAGTACTTC
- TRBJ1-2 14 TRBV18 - CASSPSPGDYGYTF TGTGCCAGCTCACCGTCTCCAGGGGACTATGGCTACACCTTC
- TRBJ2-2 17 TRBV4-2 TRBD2 CASSRTTSGGPAGELFF TGTGCCAGCAGCCGGACTACGAGCGGGGGGCCCGCCGGGGAGCTGTTTTTT
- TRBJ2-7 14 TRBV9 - CASSVDGLSYEQYF TGTGCCAGCAGCGTAGATGGACTAAGCTACGAGCAGTACTTC
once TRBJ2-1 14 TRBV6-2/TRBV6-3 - CASSYWRSYNEQFF TGTGCCAGCAGTTATTGGAGGTCCTACAATGAGCAGTTCTTC
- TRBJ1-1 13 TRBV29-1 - CSAARPGFTEAFF TGCAGCGCCGCAAGGCCCGGGTTCACTGAAGCTTTCTTT
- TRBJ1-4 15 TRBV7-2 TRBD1 CASGPYGTGNEKLFF TGTGCCAGCGGACCTTACGGGACAGGGAATGAAAAACTGTTTTTT
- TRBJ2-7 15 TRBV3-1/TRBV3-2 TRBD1 CASSHRDRVSYEQYF TGTGCCAGCAGCCACCGGGACAGGGTATCCTACGAGCAGTACTTC
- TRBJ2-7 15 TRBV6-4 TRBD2 CAGSELAGSSYEQYF TGTGCCGGCAGTGAACTAGCGGGTAGCTCCTACGAGCAGTACTTC
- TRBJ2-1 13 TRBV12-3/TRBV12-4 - CASSLEQANEQFF TGTGCCAGCAGTTTAGAGCAGGCAAATGAGCAGTTCTTC
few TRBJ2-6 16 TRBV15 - CATSREYYSGANVLTF TGTGCCACCAGCAGAGAGTACTACTCTGGGGCCAACGTCCTGACTTTC
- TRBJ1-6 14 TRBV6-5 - CASTTVPFNSPLHF TGTGCCAGCACCACAGTGCCCTTTAATTCACCCCTCCACTTT
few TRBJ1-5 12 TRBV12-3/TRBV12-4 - CASTSSNQPQHF TGTGCCAGCACCAGTAGCAATCAGCCCCAGCATTTT
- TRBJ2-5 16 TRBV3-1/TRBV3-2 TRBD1 CASSQGQGALGETQYF TGTGCCAGCAGCCAGGGGCAGGGGGCTCTAGGGGAGACCCAGTACTTC
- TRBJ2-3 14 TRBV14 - CASSQVAYTDTQYF TGTGCCAGCAGCCAAGTAGCCTACACAGATACGCAGTATTTT
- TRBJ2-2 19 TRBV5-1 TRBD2 CASSLEWTSIKTSTGELFF TGCGCCAGCAGCTTGGAATGGACTAGCATCAAAACGAGCACCGGGGAGCTGTTTTTT